Listed here are 12 T cell receptor beta chains from one sample, sequenced in a study of T cell responses to AZD1222 COVID-19 vaccine (dated by TCRdb to about 2021). The intended sense of this specimen's time point label: baseline before first vaccination. Receptors were amplified or captured by the immunoSEQ multiplex PCR assay. Imported from immuneACCESS, the table was reduced by TCRdb to in-frame sequences with V and J called. These copies leave out some clones; in studies compared against another copy, an unresolved V gene accounts for under half, and the cause of the remainder is not known. Across this sample there are roughly 150,000 clones, with 80% to 95% seen only once. The top ten clonotypes cover roughly 1.6% of the sample. This sample comprised peripheral blood, obtained on day 0 of AZD1222 vaccination. These TCRs come from an adult in good health.

The table lists this clone with a count of one. The rearrangement links TRBV4-1 to TRBJ1-6, with D hard to call. CDR1 and CDR2 from the germline V gene are MGHRA and YSYEKL. The CDR3 spans 14 residues. The V and J ends lost 5 bases and 10 bases respectively, with 15 bases between them. The CDR3 loop reads CASSAPGGLSPLHF. The CDR3, as DNA: TGCGCCAGCAGCGCCCCTGGTGGGCTCTCACCCCTCCACTTT.

This clone was observed a few times. The chain uses TRBV20-1 and TRBJ2-1; D uncertain. Between the trimmed V and J ends, which lost 3 bases and 5 bases, there was a span of 8 bases. Germline CDR1 and CDR2: DFQATT and SNEGSKA (reference sequence). CDR3 length equals 12 residues. The CDR3 DNA reads as TGCAGTGCTAGTCCCTCGAACAATGAGCAGTTCTTC. It specifies CSASPSNNEQFF.

The chain has TRBV14 and TRBJ1-2; D might be TRBD1 (6 bases). CDR3 length equals 14 residues. Between the trimmed V and J ends, which lost 2 bases and 4 bases, there was a span of 11 bases. Looked up from germline, CDR1 is SGHDN and CDR2 is FVKESK. The CDR3 bases are TGTGCCAGCAGCCAATCGACAGGCTTCTATGGCTACACCTTC. Protein product: CASSQSTGFYGYTF.

The rearrangement joins TRBV9 to TRBJ2-1; 7 bases agree with TRBD2. CDR1 and CDR2 (germline): SGDLS, YYNGEE. The CDR3 is 15 amino acids. With V trimmed by 0 bases and J by 9 bases, 9 bases remained unmatched. DNA for the CDR3: TGTGCCAGCAGCGTAGGCGGGAGCTCTGCGTTTGAGCAGTTCTTC. Translating gives CASSVGGSSAFEQFF.

The V call is TRBV10-2, the J call TRBJ2-5; 9 bases align to TRBD2. Germline V gene sequence: CDR1 WSHSY, CDR2 SAAADI. The CDR3 spans 15 residues. With 6 bases clipped from V and 2 bases from J, the junction kept 7 bases outside the gene matches. The CDR3 DNA reads TGCGCCAGCAGAGGCGGGAGGGGACCACAAGAGACCCAGTACTTC. Amino acid sequence: CASRGGRGPQETQYF.

V usage is TRBV4-1 and J usage is TRBJ2-1, with unresolved D. Looked up from germline, CDR1 is MGHRA and CDR2 is YSYEKL. Trimming shortened V by 0 bases and J by 2 bases, and 8 bases separated the two germline ends. The CDR3 extends over 15 amino acids. The DNA for the CDR3 is TGCGCCAGCAGCCAAGACTCCATAGCCTACAATGAGCAGTTCTTC. It yields the protein CASSQDSIAYNEQFF.

This sequence joins TRBV20-1 and TRBJ1-1; D perhaps matches TRBD1 (6 bases). Germline V gene sequence: CDR1 DFQATT, CDR2 SNEGSKA (reference sequence). CDR3 length: 14 amino acids. The ends were cut back, 3 bases at V and 5 bases at J, with 16 bases in the middle. CDR3 DNA: TGCAGTGCTAGTGGGGGGGCTGGGGAAACTGAAGCTTTCTTT. This gives the protein CSASGGAGETEAFF.

The chain carries TRBV24-1 and TRBJ2-5; 7 bases line up with TRBD1. Germline trimming cut 7 bases from V and 1 base from J; bases unmatched to any gene: 5. Germline CDR1 is KGHDR and CDR2 is SFDVKD. The CDR3 consists of 14 residues. The CDR3 region has the DNA TGTGCCACCAGGCCCCGGGACAGCCAAGAGACCCAGTACTTC. It yields the protein CATRPRDSQETQYF.

The rearrangement links TRBV7-9 to TRBJ1-1; D remains ambiguous. The germline V gene has CDR1 SEHNR and CDR2 FQNEAQ (reference sequence). The length of the CDR3 is 12 residues. V was shortened by 8 bases and J by 3 bases, with 10 bases between the two germline ends. The CDR3 region is CASSEVDTEAFF. In DNA, the CDR3 is TGTGCCAGCTCCGAGGTAGACACTGAAGCTTTCTTT.

The chain carries TRBV6-1 and TRBJ1-2; D remains unclear. This CDR3 has 14 residues. V was shortened by 0 bases and J by 8 bases, with 13 bases between the two germline ends. Germline V gene lookup returns CDR1 MNHNS and CDR2 SASEGT. Here the CDR3 DNA reads TGTGCCAGCAGTGAAGCCGGTCAGTTGAGGGGCTACACCTTC. Translating it yields CASSEAGQLRGYTF.

The rearrangement joins TRBV7-6 to TRBJ2-7; 7 bases agree with TRBD1. Trimming removed 5 bases from V and 4 bases from J; junction bases left unmatched: 14. The CDR3 loop spans 16 amino acids. Germline-derived CDR1 and CDR2 are SGHVS and FNYEAQ. The CDR3 coding sequence is TGTGCCAGCAGCCCCCTTCCGGATGCAGGGGGATACGAGCAGTACTTC. Amino acid sequence: CASSPLPDAGGYEQYF. The variable domain in full, with the rest retrieved from reference TRBV7-6 and TRBJ2-7, is GAGVSQSPRYKVTKRGQDVALRCDPISGHVSLYWYRQALGQGPEFLTYFNYEAQQDKSGLPNDRFSAERPEGSISTLTIQRTEQRDSAMYRCASSPLPDAGGYEQYFGPGTRLTVT.

The chain links TRBV19 to TRBJ2-2, with 8 bases fitting TRBD1. V gave up 9 bases and J gave up 3 bases; unmatched junction bases: 9. The CDR3 is 15 amino acids. CDR1 and CDR2 from the germline V gene are LNHDA and SQIVND (reference sequence). The CDR3 loop is CASRLLDRDTGELFF. The CDR3 DNA reads as TGTGCCAGCCGCTTACTGGACAGGGACACCGGGGAGCTGTTTTTT.